Listed here are 28 T cell receptor beta chains from one sample, sequenced in a study of early T cells in non-severe SARS-CoV-2 infection. TCRdb reprocessed the 5' RACE reads with MiXCR, giving one entry per CDR3 protein. This table holds under 90,000 distinct CDR3 sequences, 14% found once. The sample was whole blood. These receptors all stem from an adult who was a healthcare worker with PCR-confirmed SARS-CoV-2 infection or an uninfected control (not recorded which).

J is TRBJ1-5 and V is TRBV7-2, with D unresolved. CDR1 is SGHTA and CDR2 is FQGNSA in the germline V gene. V lost 2 bases, J lost 3 bases, and 14 bases lay in between. The CDR3 covers 16 residues. CDR3 loop: CASSLSFSTANQPQHF. Written as DNA, the CDR3 is TGTGCCAGCAGCTTAAGTTTCTCAACGGCCAATCAGCCCCAGCATTTT.

The chain joins TRBV4-1 to TRBJ1-2; D might be TRBD1 (5 bases). The germline V gene has CDR1 MGHRA and CDR2 YSYEKL. Trimming took off 0 bases at V and 8 bases at J, with 10 bases between the two ends. The CDR3 is 13 residues long. CDR3: CASSQDNGDGYTF. Here the CDR3 DNA reads TGCGCCAGCAGCCAAGATAACGGGGACGGCTACACCTTC.

This clonotype was found a few times. V and J are TRBV14 and TRBJ2-7; tentative D call: TRBD1 (6 bases). With 4 bases removed from V and 7 bases from J, the gap between germline ends came to 20 bases. CDR1 and CDR2 (germline): SGHDN, FVKESK. There are 15 residues in the CDR3. The CDR3 DNA reads as TGTGCCAGCAGCCCACCGGGGACACCCCATGGAGAGCAGTACTTC. Protein product: CASSPPGTPHGEQYF.

There are a few counts of this clonotype. V gene TRBV28 combines with J gene TRBJ1-1; D is unresolved. CDR3 length: 16 amino acids. V lost 7 bases to trimming and J lost 1 base, with 19 bases between them. Looked up from germline, CDR1 is MDHEN and CDR2 is SYDVKM. The CDR3: CASTLVPPGENTEAFF. Written as DNA, the CDR3 is TGTGCCAGCACCTTAGTCCCGCCGGGTGAGAACACTGAAGCTTTCTTT.

The table lists this clonotype with a few counts. This chain's CDR3 is CASSPYQGSSYEQYF. For the CDR3, the DNA is TGTGCCAGCAGCCCCTATCAGGGGAGCTCCTACGAGCAGTACTTC. The V gene is TRBV6-6, the J gene TRBJ2-7, with D possibly being TRBD1 (6 bases). V was cut by 6 bases and J by 0 bases, with 15 bases left in between. Germline CDR1 and CDR2: MNHNY and SVGAGI (reference sequence). The CDR3 covers 15 residues.

This clonotype has more than one count but fewer than ten. J is TRBJ2-7 and V is TRBV30; tentatively, D is TRBD1 (5 bases). This CDR3 comprises 12 residues. The germline CDR1 and CDR2 sequences are GTSNPN and SVGIG (reference sequence). The germline V and J ends were trimmed by 4 bases and 6 bases, with 13 bases remaining between them. CDR3 sequence: CAWKGAGIEQYF. CDR3 sequence (DNA): TGTGCCTGGAAAGGTGCAGGGATCGAGCAGTACTTC. Based on the CDR3 plus reference TRBV30 and TRBJ2-7, the full variable domain is SQTIHQWPATLVQPVGSPLSLECTVEGTSNPNLYWYRQAAGRGLQLLFYSVGIGQISSEVPQNLSASRPQDRQFILSSKKLLLSDSGFYLCAWKGAGIEQYFGPGTRLTVT.

This clonotype came up a few times. The rearrangement joins TRBV4-3 to TRBJ2-2; D is ambiguous. V lost 1 base and J 7 bases, leaving 16 bases between the germline ends. Germline V lookup: CDR1 LGHNA, CDR2 YSLEER. This CDR3 contains 16 residues. The DNA for the CDR3 is TGCGCCAGCAGCCAAGGCCGTGTCAGCCTCGGCGGGGAGCTGTTTTTT. This translates into CASSQGRVSLGGELFF.

The chain carries TRBV19 and TRBJ2-2; 7 bases are shared with TRBD1. The CDR3 is 17 residues long. J gave up 4 bases and V 4 bases, and 12 bases lay outside the gene matches. CDR1 and CDR2 from the germline V gene are LNHDA and SQIVND (reference sequence). The CDR3 bases are TGTGCCAGTAGTAGAGAACGACAGGGACCCATCACCGGGGAGCTGTTTTTT. This codes for CASSRERQGPITGELFF.

This clonotype has a handful of counts. The J gene is TRBJ2-3, the V gene TRBV3-1; 12 nucleotides agree with TRBD2. The germline gives CDR1 LGHDT, CDR2 YNNKEL (reference sequence). Trimming cost V 4 bases and J 2 bases; bases outside gene matches: 7. The CDR3 loop spans 17 amino acids. This CDR3 is CASSRGTSGGITDTQYF. The CDR3 DNA reads as TGTGCCAGCAGCCGGGGAACTAGCGGGGGGATCACAGATACGCAGTATTTT.

The sample holds many counts of this clonotype. This chain uses TRBV11-2 with TRBJ1-6, with TRBD1 identical over 9 bases. This CDR3 has 16 amino acids. The junction had 6 bases not matched to a gene; V was cut back by 2 bases and J by 7 bases. Germline values: CDR1 SGHAT, CDR2 FQNNGV. The CDR3: CASSLSGQGINSPLHF. CDR3 nucleotide sequence: TGTGCCAGCAGCTTATCGGGACAGGGCATCAATTCACCCCTCCACTTT.

This clonotype was detected a few times. The V call is TRBV29-1, the J call TRBJ2-1; 10 nucleotides align to TRBD1. In germline, CDR1 is SQVTM, CDR2 ANQGSEA. Germline trimming cut 1 base from V and 7 bases from J; bases unmatched to any gene: 10. The CDR3 totals 16 residues. The CDR3 spells CSVEAGSWTGGNEQFF. The CDR3 nucleotides read TGCAGCGTTGAAGCTGGGTCGTGGACAGGGGGGAATGAGCAGTTCTTC.

This clonotype was seen ten or more times. The gene calls are TRBV5-1 and TRBJ2-5, with 8 bases that match TRBD1. The CDR3 length is 14 residues. Trimming removed 4 bases from V and 5 bases from J; junction bases left unmatched: 7. Per germline, CDR1 SGHRS and CDR2 YFSETQ. CDR3 region: CASSQGASPETQYF. The CDR3, as DNA: TGCGCCAGCAGCCAGGGGGCCTCCCCCGAGACCCAGTACTTC.

There are many counts of this clonotype. The CDR3 DNA sequence: TGTGCCAGCAGTTCGCCACCAGAGAGGACTGAAGCTTTCTTT. Amino acids: CASSSPPERTEAFF. The chain joins TRBV28 to TRBJ1-1; D is unresolved. The germline V gene encodes CDR1 MDHEN and CDR2 SYDVKM. The CDR3 loop spans 14 amino acids. Deletions cut 4 bases from V and 5 bases from J, with 14 bases between.

This clonotype was seen only a few times. One end of the junction is discordant with germline, which a read error may explain. The chain employs TRBV6-1 and TRBJ2-3; D possibly uses TRBD1 or TRBD2 (5 bases each). The CDR3 totals 14 residues. Germline V gene data show CDR1 as MNHNS and CDR2 as SASEGT. CDR3 nucleotide sequence: TGTGCCGGCAGAGAGGGGATTGGCACAGATACGCAGTATTTT. Protein sequence: CAGREGIGTDTQYF.

This clonotype occurred many times. This chain links TRBV30 with TRBJ1-6, with a tentative D call TRBD1 (6 bases). CDR3 size: 12 residues. V lost 4 bases, J lost 7 bases, and 8 bases lay in between. From germline, CDR1 is GTSNPN and CDR2 SVGIG (reference sequence). The CDR3 protein is CAWIQGNSPLHF. The CDR3 nucleotides are TGTGCCTGGATCCAGGGGAATTCACCCCTCCACTTT.

The chain joins TRBV19 to TRBJ1-2; D is unresolved. Trimming removed 3 bases at V and 8 bases at J, with 22 bases between. The germline V gene has CDR1 LNHDA and CDR2 SQIVND (reference sequence). The length of the CDR3 is 16 residues. The CDR3 spells CASSMHTAALSGGYTF. CDR3 sequence (DNA): TGTGCCAGTAGTATGCATACCGCCGCCTTATCTGGAGGCTACACCTTC.

This clonotype has ten or more counts. In DNA form, the CDR3 reads TGCAGTGCTAAGCTTCTTCGGGGCGGCACCGGGGAGCTGTTTTTT. It encodes CSAKLLRGGTGELFF. This chain connects TRBV20-1 to TRBJ2-2; the D call may be TRBD1 or TRBD2 (5 bases each). This CDR3 spans 15 amino acids. CDR1 and CDR2 from the germline V gene are DFQATT and SNEGSKA (reference sequence). V was clipped by 4 bases and J by 4 bases, with 16 bases between them.

V and J are TRBV9 and TRBJ2-7; 8 nucleotides align to TRBD1. The CDR3 covers 13 residues. CDR1 SGDLS and CDR2 YYNGEE come from the germline V gene. V lost 8 bases, J lost 6 bases, and 10 bases stayed unmatched. CDR3 residues: CARGGRTGCEQYF. As DNA, the CDR3 is TGTGCCAGAGGAGGGAGGACAGGGTGCGAGCAGTACTTC.

This clonotype was seen only a few times. The J gene is TRBJ1-1, the V gene TRBV18; 8 bases agree with TRBD1. Germline CDR1 and CDR2: KGHSH and LQKENI. This CDR3 spans 15 amino acids. V lost 3 bases and J lost 2; bases outside the gene matches: 5. CDR3 in amino acids: CASSPLTGVNTEAFF. CDR3 DNA sequence: TGTGCCAGCTCACCCTTGACAGGGGTAAACACTGAAGCTTTCTTT.

This sequence joins TRBV2 and TRBJ2-2, with D perhaps given as TRBD1 or TRBD2 (6 bases each). V lost 7 bases, J lost 0 bases, and 12 bases lay in between. The CDR3 sequence is 15 residues long. Germline assignment: CDR1 SNHLY and CDR2 FYNNEI. CDR3 in amino acids: CASKNREANTGELFF. The CDR3 region has the DNA TGTGCCAGCAAGAACAGGGAGGCGAACACCGGGGAGCTGTTTTTT.

This chain connects TRBV6-2 or TRBV6-3 to TRBJ2-7, with D perhaps TRBD1 or TRBD2 (5 bases each). This CDR3 comprises 13 residues. The germline gives CDR1 MNHEY, CDR2 SVGEGT. V was shortened by 2 bases and J by 2 bases, with 7 bases between the two germline ends. The CDR3 nucleotides read TGTGCCAGCAGTTACCGGGGCGCCTACGAGCAGTACTTC. This gives the protein CASSYRGAYEQYF.

This clonotype was seen a few times. V is TRBV28 and J is TRBJ2-7, with TRBD1 matching over 7 bases. Germline V gene lookup returns CDR1 MDHEN and CDR2 SYDVKM. The CDR3 covers 16 residues. The V gene end was trimmed by 6 bases and the J gene end by 2 bases; junction bases not matched to a gene: 13. DNA of the CDR3: TGTGCCAGCAGCCCCCGAGGGGGACAGAGCGCCTACGAGCAGTACTTC. It translates to CASSPRGGQSAYEQYF.

The genes are TRBV12-3 or TRBV12-4 and TRBJ1-2; 7 bases align to TRBD1. CDR3 length equals 13 residues. The J segment lost 7 bases and the V segment lost 6 bases, leaving 8 bases of the junction unmatched. CDR3 in DNA: TGTGCCAGCAGCCCAGACAGGGAGTTTGGCTACACCTTC. It codes for CASSPDREFGYTF.

This clonotype was detected only a few times. This chain uses TRBV6-1 with TRBJ2-1; D may be TRBD1 or TRBD2 (5 bases each). The germline V gene encodes CDR1 MNHNS and CDR2 SASEGT. V lost 1 base and J 4 bases, leaving 5 bases between the germline ends. The CDR3 has 13 amino acids. CDR3 nucleotide sequence: TGTGCCAGCAGTGAAGGGGGGTACAATGAGCAGTTCTTC. This sequence encodes CASSEGGYNEQFF.

This clonotype was counted ten times or more. The chain recombines TRBV9 with TRBJ2-7; no clear D. The V gene's germline CDR1 is SGDLS and CDR2 YYNGEE. Trimming took off 4 bases at V and 1 base at J, with 12 bases between the two ends. The CDR3 is 14 residues long. DNA of the CDR3: TGTGCCAGCAGCACCCGGACGGATTCCTACGAGCAGTACTTC. It is translated as CASSTRTDSYEQYF.

The chain carries TRBV3-1 and TRBJ1-2; D might be TRBD1 (5 bases). The CDR3 loop spans 14 amino acids. Germline CDR1 reads LGHDT; CDR2 reads YNNKEL (reference sequence). Trimming pared 5 bases from V and 4 bases from J, leaving 14 bases between. The CDR3 region has the DNA TGTGCCAGCAGCGACAGCGACAGCCTCTATGGCTACACCTTC. Translating gives CASSDSDSLYGYTF. The variable domain in full, with the rest retrieved from reference TRBV3-1 and TRBJ1-2, is DTAVSQTPKYLVTQMGNDKSIKCEQNLGHDTMYWYKQDSKKFLKIMFSYNNKELIINETVPNRFSPKSPDKAHLNLHINSLELGDSAVYFCASSDSDSLYGYTFGSGTRLTVV.

This clonotype has only a few counts. This chain links TRBV12-3 or TRBV12-4 with TRBJ2-1; TRBD1 might be the D (6 bases). The CDR3 loop spans 15 amino acids. V was trimmed by 5 bases and J by 0 bases, leaving 11 bases between them. The CDR3 nucleotides read TGTGCCAGCAGTGGGACACTGAGCTCCTACAATGAGCAGTTCTTC. This codes for CASSGTLSSYNEQFF.

The chain joins TRBV6-2 or TRBV6-3 to TRBJ2-3; 7 bases agree with TRBD2. Germline values: CDR1 MNHEY, CDR2 SVGEGT. The CDR3 loop spans 15 amino acids. V shed 3 bases and J 3 bases; nucleotides not matched to a gene: 6. The CDR3 coding sequence is TGTGCCAGCAGTTATCGACGGGGGGTGACAGATACGCAGTATTTT. This codes for CASSYRRGVTDTQYF.